One T cell receptor (beta chain) is described in this entry. Its target is not known. The observed sequence ends 3 residues before the CDR3 terminus, with the missing tail filled in from the germline J gene. The data were taken from a study of T cells in women clearing cervical HPV infection. Background on the study: Case blood drawn at lesion detection; control blood after infection cleared.

MY09/MY11 PCR detected cervical HPV DNA; dot-blot assigned genotypes. Study results and limitations: Cases carried less TRBV6-7 than controls: approximately 0.1% versus 0.16%.

Looked up from germline, CDR1 is SGHAT and CDR2 is FQNNGV. The length of the CDR3 is 14 residues. Losses at the gene ends were 2 bases for V and 2 bases for J; bases not matched to a gene: 2. TCR beta CDR3 amplified by multiplex PCR from approximately 1,200 ng genomic DNA. Some clones are missing from TCRdb's copy, which holds only in-frame ones; the method was immunoSEQ multiplex PCR. The repertoire shows some 20,000 clones; the top ten hold roughly 5%. V usage is TRBV11-2 and J usage is TRBJ1-1; TRBD1 agrees at 7 bases. This TCR was sampled from a woman between 18 and 75 years old with a cervical HPV16 infection that either progressed to CIN3+ or cleared (not recorded which). The source material was blood buffy coat. The DNA read from the CDR3 is TGTGCCAGCAGCTTACCAGGGGGAAACACTGAA. Its protein product is CASSLPGGNTE. The CDR3 in its entirety is CASSLPGGNTEAFF.